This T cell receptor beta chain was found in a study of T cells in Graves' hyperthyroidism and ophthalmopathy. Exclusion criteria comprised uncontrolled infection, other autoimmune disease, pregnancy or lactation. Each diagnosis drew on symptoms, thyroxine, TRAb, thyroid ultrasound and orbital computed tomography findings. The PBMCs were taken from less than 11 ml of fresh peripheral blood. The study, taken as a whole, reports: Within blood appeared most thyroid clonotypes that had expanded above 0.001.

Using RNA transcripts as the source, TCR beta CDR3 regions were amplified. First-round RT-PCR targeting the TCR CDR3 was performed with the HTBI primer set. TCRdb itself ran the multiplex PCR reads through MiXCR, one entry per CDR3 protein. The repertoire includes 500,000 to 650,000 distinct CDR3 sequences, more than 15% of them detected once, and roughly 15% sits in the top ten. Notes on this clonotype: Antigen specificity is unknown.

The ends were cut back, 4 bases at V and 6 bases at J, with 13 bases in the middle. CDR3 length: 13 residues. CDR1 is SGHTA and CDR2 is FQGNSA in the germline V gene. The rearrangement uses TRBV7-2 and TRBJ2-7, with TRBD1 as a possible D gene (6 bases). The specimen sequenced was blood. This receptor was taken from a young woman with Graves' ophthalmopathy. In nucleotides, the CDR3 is TGTGCCAGCAGCTCTAGGGAAGGGGGCGAGCAGTACTTC. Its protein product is CASSSREGGEQYF.